This TCR beta chain was documented in a study of control samples from healthy donors and cancer patients. CDR3 length: 15 residues. Germline assignment: CDR1 MDHEN and CDR2 SYDVKM. Germline trimming cut 6 bases from V and 4 bases from J; bases unmatched to any gene: 8. Assay used: immunoSEQ multiplex PCR; TCRdb lists only in-frame clones, some missing. The sample has about 110,000 clones, roughly nine tenths seen once. The chain joins TRBV28 to TRBJ1-4, with 7 bases aligning to TRBD1. Sequenced sample: blood. The clonotype comes from a human donor in good health. The donor label of this sample is uncertain. In DNA, the CDR3 is TGTGCCAGCAGCTCTATCGGGACAGATAATGAAAAACTGTTTTTT. The encoded protein is CASSSIGTDNEKLFF.